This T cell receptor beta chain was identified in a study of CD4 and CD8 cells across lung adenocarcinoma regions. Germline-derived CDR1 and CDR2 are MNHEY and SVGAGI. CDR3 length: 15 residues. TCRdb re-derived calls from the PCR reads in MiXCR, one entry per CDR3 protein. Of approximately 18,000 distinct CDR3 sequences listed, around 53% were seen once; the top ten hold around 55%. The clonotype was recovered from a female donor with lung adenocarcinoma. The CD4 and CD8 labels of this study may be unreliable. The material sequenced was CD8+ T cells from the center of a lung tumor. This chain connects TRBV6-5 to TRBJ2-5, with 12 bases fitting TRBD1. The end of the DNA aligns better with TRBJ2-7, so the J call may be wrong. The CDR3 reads CASSLGTGGAFEQYF. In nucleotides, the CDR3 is TGTGCCAGCAGTTTGGGGACAGGGGGCGCGTTCGAGCAGTACTTC.